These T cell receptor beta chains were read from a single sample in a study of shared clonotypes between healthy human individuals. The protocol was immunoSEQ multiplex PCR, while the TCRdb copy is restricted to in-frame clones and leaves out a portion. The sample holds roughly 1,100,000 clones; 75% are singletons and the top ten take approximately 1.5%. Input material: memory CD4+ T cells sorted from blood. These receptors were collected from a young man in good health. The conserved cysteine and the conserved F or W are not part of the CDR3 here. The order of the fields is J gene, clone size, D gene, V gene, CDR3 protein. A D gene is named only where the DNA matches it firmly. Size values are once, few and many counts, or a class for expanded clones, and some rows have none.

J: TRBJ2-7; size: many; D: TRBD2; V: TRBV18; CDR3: ASSPGLAGDQFFYEQY
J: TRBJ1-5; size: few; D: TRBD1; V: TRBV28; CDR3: ASRGDRRNQPQH
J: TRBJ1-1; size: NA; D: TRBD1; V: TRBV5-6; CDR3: ASSAGQQAF
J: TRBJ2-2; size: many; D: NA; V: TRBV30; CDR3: AWTSANTGELF
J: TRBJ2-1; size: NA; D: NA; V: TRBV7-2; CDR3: ASSIFSGNNEQF
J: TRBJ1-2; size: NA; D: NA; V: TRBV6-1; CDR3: ASSEAAQAYGYT
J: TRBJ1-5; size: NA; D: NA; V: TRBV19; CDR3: ASRDSNQPQH
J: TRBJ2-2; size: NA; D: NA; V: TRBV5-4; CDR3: ASSLGGGLVGELF
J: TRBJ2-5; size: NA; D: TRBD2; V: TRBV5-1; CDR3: ASSYGTSGGAVQETQY
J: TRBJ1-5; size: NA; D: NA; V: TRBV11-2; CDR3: ASSRAASGRSISNQPQH
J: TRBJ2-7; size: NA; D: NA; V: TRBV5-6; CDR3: ASSLGLYYEQY
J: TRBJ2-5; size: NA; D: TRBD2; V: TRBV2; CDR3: ASSPSLAGGLETQY
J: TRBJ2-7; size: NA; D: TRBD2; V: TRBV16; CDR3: ASSQRRGSGEQY
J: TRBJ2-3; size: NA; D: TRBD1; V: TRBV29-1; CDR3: SFQGVGDTQY
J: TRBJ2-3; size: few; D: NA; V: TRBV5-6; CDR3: ASSINTDTQY
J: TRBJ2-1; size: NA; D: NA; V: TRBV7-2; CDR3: ASSLRGSRGNEQF
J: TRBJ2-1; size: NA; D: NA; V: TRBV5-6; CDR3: ASRLRPFTYNEQF
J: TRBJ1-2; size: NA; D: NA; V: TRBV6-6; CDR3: ASSYSSGVDGYT
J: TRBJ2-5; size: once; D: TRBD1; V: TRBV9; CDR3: ASSRQGWETQY
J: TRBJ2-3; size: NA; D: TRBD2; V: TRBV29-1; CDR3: SVTGGKDTQY
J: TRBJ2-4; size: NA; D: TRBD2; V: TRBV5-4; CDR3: ASSLGTSGGAQY
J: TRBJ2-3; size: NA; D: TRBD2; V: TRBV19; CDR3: ASRRLATDTQY
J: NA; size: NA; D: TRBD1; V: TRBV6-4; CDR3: ASSDSQGAYEQY
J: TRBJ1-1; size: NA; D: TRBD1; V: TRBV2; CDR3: ASRDRADTEAF
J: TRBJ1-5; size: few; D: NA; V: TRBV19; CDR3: ASSRQVNQPQH
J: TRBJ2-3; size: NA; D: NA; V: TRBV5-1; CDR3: ASSSDPRRATDTQY
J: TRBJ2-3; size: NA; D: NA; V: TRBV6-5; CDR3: ASSYGAKSTDTQY
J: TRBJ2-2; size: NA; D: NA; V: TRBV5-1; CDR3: ASSAGNAGELF
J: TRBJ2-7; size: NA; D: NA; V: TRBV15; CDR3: ATSPRVGYEQY
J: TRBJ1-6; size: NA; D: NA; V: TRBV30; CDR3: AWSFFSSPLH
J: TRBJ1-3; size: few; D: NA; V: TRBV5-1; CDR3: ASSLQGLQNTIY
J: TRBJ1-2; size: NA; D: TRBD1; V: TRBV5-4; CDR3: ASSLDRGLDGYT
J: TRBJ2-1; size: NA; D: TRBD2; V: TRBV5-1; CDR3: ASSTLAGGPNEQF
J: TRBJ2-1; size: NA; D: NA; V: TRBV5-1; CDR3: ASSLAPAGAYNEQF
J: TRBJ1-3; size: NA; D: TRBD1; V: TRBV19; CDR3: ASSDRVPGNTIY
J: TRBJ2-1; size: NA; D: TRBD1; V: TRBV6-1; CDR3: ASNPTGTNNEQF
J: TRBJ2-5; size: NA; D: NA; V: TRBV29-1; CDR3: SVELAAPQKETQY
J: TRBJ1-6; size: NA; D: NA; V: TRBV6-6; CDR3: ASSYGPGSPLH
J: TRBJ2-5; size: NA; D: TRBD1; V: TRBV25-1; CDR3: ASSPLGQAEETQY
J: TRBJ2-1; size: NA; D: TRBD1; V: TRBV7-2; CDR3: ASSLPGGREQF
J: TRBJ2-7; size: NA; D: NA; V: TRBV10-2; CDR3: ASSAAYEQY